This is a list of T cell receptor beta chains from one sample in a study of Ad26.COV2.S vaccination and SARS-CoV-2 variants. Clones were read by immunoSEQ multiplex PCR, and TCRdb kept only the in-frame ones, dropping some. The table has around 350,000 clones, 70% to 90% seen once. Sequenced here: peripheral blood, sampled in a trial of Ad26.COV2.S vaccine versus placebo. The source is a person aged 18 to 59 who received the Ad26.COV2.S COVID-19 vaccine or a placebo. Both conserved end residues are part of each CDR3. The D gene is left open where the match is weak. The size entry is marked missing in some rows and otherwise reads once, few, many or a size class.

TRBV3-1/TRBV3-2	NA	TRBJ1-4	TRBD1	CASSPTGGNEKLFF	TGTGCCAGCAGCCCCACAGGGGGCAATGAAAAACTGTTTTTT
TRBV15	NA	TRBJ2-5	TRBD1	CATSSGTGGLETQYF	TGTGCCACCAGCAGCGGGACAGGGGGTCTGGAGACCCAGTACTTC
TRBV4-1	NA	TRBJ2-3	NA	CASSQGSTDTQYF	TGCGCCAGCAGCCAAGGAAGCACAGATACGCAGTATTTT
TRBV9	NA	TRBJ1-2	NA	CASSLLEGYGYTF	TGTGCCAGCAGCCTCCTCGAGGGGTATGGCTACACCTTC
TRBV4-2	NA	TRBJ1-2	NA	CASSQGPGDPDGYTF	TGTGCCAGCAGCCAAGGTCCGGGGGATCCGGATGGCTACACCTTC
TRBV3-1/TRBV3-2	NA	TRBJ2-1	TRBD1	CASSQEVRQGVHEQFF	TGTGCCAGCAGCCAAGAGGTGAGACAGGGGGTCCATGAGCAGTTCTTC
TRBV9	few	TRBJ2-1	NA	CASSVSILNEQFF	TGTGCCAGCAGCGTATCAATACTCAATGAGCAGTTCTTC
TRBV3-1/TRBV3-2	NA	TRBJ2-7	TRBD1	CASSQGTLAPGQGIHEQYF	TGTGCCAGCAGCCAAGGTACCCTTGCCCCGGGACAGGGAATCCACGAGCAGTACTTC
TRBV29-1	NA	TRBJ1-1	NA	CSVDPEPNTEAFF	TGCAGCGTTGATCCAGAACCCAACACTGAAGCTTTCTTT
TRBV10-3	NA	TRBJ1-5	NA	CAISDPGGSNQPQHF	TGTGCCATCAGTGACCCGGGGGGGAGCAATCAGCCCCAGCATTTT
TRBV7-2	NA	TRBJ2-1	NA	CASSSGRQSYNEQFF	TGTGCCAGCAGCTCCGGGAGACAGTCCTACAATGAGCAGTTCTTC
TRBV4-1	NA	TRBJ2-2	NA	CASSQEHRYTGELFF	TGCGCCAGCAGCCAAGAACACCGGTACACCGGGGAGCTGTTTTTT
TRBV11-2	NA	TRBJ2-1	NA	CASSPGRSSYNEQFF	TGTGCCAGCAGCCCCGGACGGAGCTCCTACAATGAGCAGTTCTTC
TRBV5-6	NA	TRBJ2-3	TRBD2	CATHRLAGVPDTQYF	TGTGCCACCCACCGACTAGCGGGAGTCCCAGATACGCAGTATTTT
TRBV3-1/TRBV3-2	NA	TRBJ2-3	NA	CASSQELGWGYTDTQYF	TGTGCCAGCAGCCAAGAACTCGGGTGGGGATACACAGATACGCAGTATTTT
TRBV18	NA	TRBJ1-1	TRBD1	CASSPPGQGRTEAFF	TGTGCCAGCTCACCACCGGGACAGGGGAGGACTGAAGCTTTCTTT
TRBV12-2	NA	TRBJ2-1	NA	CASRLLAGGRRNEQFF	TGTGCAAGTCGCTTGTTAGCGGGGGGGAGGAGGAATGAGCAGTTCTTC
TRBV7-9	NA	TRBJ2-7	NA	CATETETYEQYF	TGTGCCACCGAGACCGAAACCTACGAGCAGTACTTC
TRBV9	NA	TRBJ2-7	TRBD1	CASSVLPGQGNEQYF	TGTGCCAGCAGCGTCCTACCGGGACAGGGGAACGAGCAGTACTTC
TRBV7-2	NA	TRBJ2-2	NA	CASSNPSTLNTGELFF	TGTGCCAGCAGCAATCCCAGCACCCTGAACACCGGGGAGCTGTTTTTT
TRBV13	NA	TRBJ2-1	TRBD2	CASSQRLAASSYNEQFF	TGTGCCAGCAGCCAGAGACTAGCGGCAAGCTCCTACAATGAGCAGTTCTTC
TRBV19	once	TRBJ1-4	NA	CASSMGRGKLFF	TGTGCCAGTAGTATGGGAAGGGGTAAACTGTTTTTT